What follows are 15 T cell receptor beta chains derived from one specimen sequenced in a study of cytomegalovirus exposure and HLA in healthy donors. This PCR relied on a set of 60 Vbeta primers and 13 Jbeta primers. TCRdb's copy holds only in-frame clones and misses some; the assay was immunoSEQ multiplex PCR. The sample has around 170,000 clones, about four fifths seen once. Material: PBMCs. The source of these receptors is a woman between 45 and 65 years old in good health and CMV-seropositive.

The chain couples TRBV5-4 to TRBJ2-7; TRBD1 matches at 9 bases. Per germline, CDR1 SGHNT and CDR2 YYREEE (reference sequence). J lost 6 bases, V lost 4 bases, and 5 bases had no gene match. The CDR3 runs 13 residues. CDR3 sequence (DNA): TGTGCCAGCAGCCCGGACAGGGGACGCGAGCAGTACTTC. It specifies CASSPDRGREQYF.

For this clone: One junction end does not reproduce the germline sequence, and a read error may be involved. This rearrangement joins TRBV6-1 to TRBJ1-1, with TRBD1 identical over 7 bases. Germline V gene data show CDR1 as MNHNS and CDR2 as SASEGT. This CDR3 region has 16 residues. CDR3 residues: CAISESRQGKGTEAFF. The CDR3 coding sequence is TGTGCCATCAGTGAGTCGAGACAGGGTAAGGGCACTGAAGCTTTCTTT.

The rearrangement joins TRBV7-3 to TRBJ1-1; 7 bases are a match to TRBD1. Per germline, CDR1 SGHTA and CDR2 FQGTGA. The CDR3 covers 14 residues. Unmatched junction bases numbered 5, after V lost 5 bases and J lost 2 bases. The CDR3 is CASSAGTANTEAFF. The CDR3 DNA reads as TGTGCCAGCAGCGCCGGGACAGCTAACACTGAAGCTTTCTTT. Filled out from reference TRBV7-3 and TRBJ1-1, the complete variable domain reads GAGVSQTPSNKVTEKGKYVELRCDPISGHTALYWYRQSLGQGPEFLIYFQGTGAADDSGLPNDRFFAVRPEGSVSTLKIQRTERGDSAVYLCASSAGTANTEAFFGQGTRLTVV.

The V call is TRBV9, the J call TRBJ2-5; the match to TRBD2 covers 10 bases. The DNA end lines up better with TRBJ2-7; the J call may be wrong. CDR3 length equals 15 residues. Germline V CDR1 and CDR2: SGDLS, YYNGEE. The CDR3 region has the DNA TGTGCCAGCAGCGTGAGCGGGGGGGTCACCTACGAGCAGTACTTC. Residues: CASSVSGGVTYEQYF.

Turning to this clone: Other DNA sequences from this sample encode an identical CDR3 as well. CDR3: CASSPGGVAGNTIYF. CDR3 coding DNA: TGTGCCAGCAGTCCTGGAGGGGTCGCTGGAAACACCATATATTTT. The gene calls are TRBV7-4 and TRBJ1-3; TRBD1 is a possible D gene (5 bases). Trimming stripped 6 bases from V and 2 bases from J, with 14 bases between. Germline V gene data show CDR1 as SGHVT and CDR2 as SQSDAQ. This CDR3 region has 15 residues.

Comment on this clone: This likely comes from a read error, as the CDR3 has no conserved phenylalanine or tryptophan at its end. This sequence joins TRBV6-1 and TRBJ2-2, with 9 positions matching TRBD1. Looked up from germline, CDR1 is MNHNS and CDR2 is SASEGT. This CDR3 comprises 14 residues. J gave up 3 bases and V 6 bases, and 2 bases lay outside the gene matches. The CDR3 coding sequence is TGTGCCAGCAGACAGGGGGCAGACACCGGGGAGCTGTTTTCT. Translating it yields CASRQGADTGELFS.

This sequence joins TRBV7-9 and TRBJ1-5, with a tentative D call TRBD1 (5 bases). Germline loops: CDR1 SEHNR, CDR2 FQNEAQ (reference sequence). Trimming pared 8 bases from V and 6 bases from J, leaving 20 bases between. This CDR3 comprises 15 residues. This chain's CDR3 is CASGSTSTEGQPQHF. The CDR3 DNA reads TGTGCCAGCGGTTCCACGTCGACAGAAGGTCAGCCCCAGCATTTT.

This clone has only a few counts. CDR3 DNA sequence: TGTGCCAGCAGCGCGGACAGGGGCCCCTACAATGAGCAGTTCTTC. This encodes CASSADRGPYNEQFF. The chain uses TRBV2 and TRBJ2-1, with 9 bases that match TRBD1. The V gene end was trimmed by 6 bases and the J gene end by 2 bases; junction bases not matched to a gene: 5. The CDR3 has 15 residues. In germline, CDR1 is SNHLY, CDR2 FYNNEI.

This clone was found once. V gene TRBV10-1 combines with J gene TRBJ2-7; 7 bases are shared with TRBD1. V trimming: 3 bases; J trimming: 2 bases; junction bases outside the gene matches: 7. CDR3 length equals 15 residues. CDR1 WNHNN and CDR2 SYGVQD come from the germline V gene (reference sequence). The CDR3 region has the DNA TGCGCCAGCAGTGAAGCGAGACAGGGACCCTACGAGCAGTACTTC. Protein: CASSEARQGPYEQYF.

The chain has TRBV9 and TRBJ2-5, with D possibly matching TRBD2 (6 bases). The germline V gene has CDR1 SGDLS and CDR2 YYNGEE. V was shortened by 4 bases and J by 0 bases, with 16 bases between the two germline ends. The CDR3 has 16 amino acids. The CDR3 sequence: CASSPHRTTYQETQYF. The CDR3 bases are TGTGCCAGCAGCCCTCATCGGACTACTTACCAAGAGACCCAGTACTTC.

The chain uses TRBV2 and TRBJ1-2; no clear D gene. Germline CDR1 and CDR2: SNHLY and FYNNEI. This CDR3 spans 13 amino acids. The V and J ends lost 4 bases and 6 bases respectively, with 12 bases between them. As DNA, the CDR3 is TGTGCCAGCAGTGGGGCACATGAGAATGGCTACACCTTC. Translating it yields CASSGAHENGYTF.

This sequence joins TRBV9 and TRBJ1-5; D perhaps matches TRBD1 (6 bases). CDR1 is SGDLS and CDR2 is YYNGEE in the germline V gene. Trimming shortened V by 0 bases and J by 5 bases, and 9 bases separated the two germline ends. The CDR3 runs 14 residues. The CDR3 here is CASSVGDNYQPQHF. The CDR3 DNA sequence: TGTGCCAGCAGCGTAGGGGACAACTATCAGCCCCAGCATTTT.

The chain joins TRBV9 to TRBJ1-3; 8 bases are shared with TRBD1. The CDR3 has 16 residues. The germline V gene encodes CDR1 SGDLS and CDR2 YYNGEE. V gave up 4 bases and J gave up 0 bases; unmatched junction bases: 6. The CDR3 loop is CASSSGTGSSGNTIYF. The CDR3 nucleotides are TGTGCCAGCAGCAGCGGGACAGGCTCCTCTGGAAACACCATATATTTT.

This chain joins TRBV19 and TRBJ2-3; D may be TRBD2 (7 bases). Trimming cost V 6 bases and J 3 bases, with 19 bases left between them. The CDR3 loop spans 16 amino acids. Germline assignment: CDR1 LNHDA and CDR2 SQIVND (reference sequence). The CDR3, as DNA: TGTGCCAGTAGGGGTTTGGGGGGGGCCGAGACAGATACGCAGTATTTT. Its translation is CASRGLGGAETDTQYF.

The chain carries TRBV5-4 and TRBJ1-2, with 11 bases lining up with TRBD1. CDR1 and CDR2 (germline): SGHNT, YYREEE (reference sequence). J lost 4 bases, V lost 4 bases, and 6 bases had no gene match. This CDR3 is 15 amino acids long. The CDR3 DNA follows: TGTGCCAGCAGCCCCCGGGACAGGGGGGGCTATGGCTACACCTTC. Protein sequence: CASSPRDRGGYGYTF.